Shown below are 2 T cell receptor beta chains from a single sample sequenced in a study of identical twins. TCRdb reprocessed the 5' RACE reads with MiXCR, giving one entry per CDR3 protein. The sample lists 750,000 to 950,000 distinct CDR3 sequences, approximately 13% seen once, with around 1.5% in the top ten. This sample also appeared in a second study, on yellow fever vaccine responses in identical twins.

The sequenced sample consisted of PBMCs. The receptors shown here come from a young woman in good health.

This chain connects TRBV11-2 to TRBJ2-2; 13 bases align to TRBD2. CDR1 is SGHAT, CDR2 FQNNGV, per germline. The CDR3 is 19 residues long. V shed 5 bases and J 6 bases; nucleotides not matched to a gene: 15. CDR3: CASSRGLAGEALRAGELFF. CDR3 DNA sequence: TGTGCCAGCAGCCGCGGACTAGCGGGGGAGGCCTTAAGGGCCGGGGAGCTGTTTTTT.

The chain recombines TRBV2 with TRBJ2-1, with D maybe TRBD1 (6 bases). Trimming removed 4 bases at V and 7 bases at J, with 11 bases between. The germline gives CDR1 SNHLY, CDR2 FYNNEI. The CDR3 consists of 13 residues. CDR3 sequence: CASSADSGNEQFF. The CDR3 region has the DNA TGTGCCAGCAGTGCGGACAGTGGAAATGAGCAGTTCTTC.